The rows below give T cell receptor beta chains drawn from one sample of a study of T cell responses to AZD1222 COVID-19 vaccine. Using immunoSEQ multiplex PCR, the repertoire was profiled, and TCRdb retains in-frame clones only, with some absent. The data hold more than 140,000 clones, with 88% observed a single time. Sequencing used peripheral blood, obtained on day 0 of MenACWY control vaccination. These receptor sequences come from an adult in good health. The CDR3 runs from the conserved cysteine through the conserved F or W. The order of the fields is clone size, CDR3 length, V gene, D gene, J gene, CDR3 DNA, CDR3 protein. A D gene is named only where the DNA matches it firmly. Size is stated for part of the rows, as once, few or many counts, or as a class when the clone is expanded.

.	18	TRBV5-5	.	TRBJ1-6	TGTGCCAGCAGTCACGGCCTACTTGGGGGGTCCTATAATTCACCCCTCCACTTT	CASSHGLLGGSYNSPLHF
.	15	TRBV7-2	.	TRBJ1-1	TGTGCCAGCAGCCTCCTTTCTTTAGCGAACACTGAAGCTTTCTTT	CASSLLSLANTEAFF
.	15	TRBV2	TRBD1	TRBJ1-2	TGTGCCAGCAGTGGCAGGGGACAGGGGGCTAGTGGCTACACCTTC	CASSGRGQGASGYTF
once	15	TRBV5-1	.	TRBJ1-4	TGCGCCAGCAGCGACCCAGGGGTGTCTAATGAAAAACTGTTTTTT	CASSDPGVSNEKLFF
.	14	TRBV2	.	TRBJ2-2	TGTGCCAGCAGTCCTAGGACGAGGACCGGAGAGCTGTTTTTT	CASSPRTRTGELFF
.	17	TRBV6-1	.	TRBJ1-3	TGTGCCAGCAGTGAAGCAACCGGGTCGAGCTCTGGAAACACCATATATTTT	CASSEATGSSSGNTIYF
.	17	TRBV5-1	.	TRBJ1-1	TGCGCCAGCAGCTTGGGCCCCTTGGGAAACATGAACACTGAAGCTTTCTTT	CASSLGPLGNMNTEAFF
.	14	TRBV7-2	TRBD1	TRBJ1-1	TGTGCCAGCAGCTTTGGACAGGGGAACACTGAAGCTTTCTTT	CASSFGQGNTEAFF
.	17	TRBV7-8	.	TRBJ1-5	TGTGCCAGCAGCCCCGTAACAGGGAGATGGGGCAATCAGCCCCAGCATTTT	CASSPVTGRWGNQPQHF
once	16	TRBV7-9	.	TRBJ2-3	TGTGCCAGCAGCTTAGCGCCCAGCGCTAGCACAGATACGCAGTATTTT	CASSLAPSASTDTQYF
.	14	TRBV28	.	TRBJ1-1	TGTGCCAGCAGTTTCTCCTTTAGGGAGGTCGGAGCTTTCTTT	CASSFSFREVGAFF
.	12	TRBV4-2	.	TRBJ1-2	TGTGCCAGCAGCCAGGCAGGGGACGGCTACACCTTC	CASSQAGDGYTF
.	15	TRBV27	.	TRBJ1-4	TGTGCCAGCAGGGGGCGAGTTGCAACTAATGAAAAACTGTTTTTT	CASRGRVATNEKLFF
.	22	TRBV28	TRBD2	TRBJ2-3	TGTGCCAGCAGTTTATATGTTGTGGGGGGACTAGCGGGAGGGAGAAGCACAGATACGCAGTATTTT	CASSLYVVGGLAGGRSTDTQYF
.	15	TRBV4-2	TRBD1	TRBJ2-7	TGTGCCAGCAGCCAAGGGACAGGGGGCCCCGCGGAGCAGTACTTC	CASSQGTGGPAEQYF
.	14	TRBV5-1	.	TRBJ1-2	TGCGCCAGCAGCTCGGGACGGCCTCCCTATGGCTACACCTTC	CASSSGRPPYGYTF
few	16	TRBV28	.	TRBJ2-7	TGTGCCAGCAGTTTAGAGGGACCTATCCCCCTCTACGAGCAGTACTTC	CASSLEGPIPLYEQYF
.	14	TRBV11-3	.	TRBJ1-6	TGTGCCAGCAGCCGCCGGGACCTTAATTCACCCCTCCACTTT	CASSRRDLNSPLHF
.	13	TRBV4-1	TRBD1	TRBJ2-7	TGCGCCAGCAGCCAAGATAAAAGGGGGCGGGAGTACTTC	CASSQDKRGREYF
.	14	TRBV7-2	.	TRBJ1-1	TGTGCCAGCAGGGCTGGACGGGAGAACACTGAAGCTTTCTTT	CASRAGRENTEAFF
.	14	TRBV4-1	.	TRBJ1-2	TGCGCCAGCAGCCTACGGACGTCGGGTGGCGGCTACACCTTC	CASSLRTSGGGYTF
.	14	TRBV7-8	.	TRBJ1-6	TGTGCCAGCAGCTTAGGTCCGGATAATTCACCCCTCCACTTT	CASSLGPDNSPLHF
once	16	TRBV7-3	TRBD2	TRBJ2-3	TGTGCCAGCAGCTTAAATAGCGGGGGGGGCACAGATACGCAGTATTTT	CASSLNSGGGTDTQYF
.	16	TRBV5-1	.	TRBJ1-4	TGCGCCAGCAGCTTGGAGGCAGGGAGACATAATGAAAAACTGTTTTTT	CASSLEAGRHNEKLFF
.	14	TRBV5-6	TRBD1	TRBJ1-1	TGTGCCAGCAGCTTTCGGACAGGGAACACTGAAGCTTTCTTT	CASSFRTGNTEAFF
once	14	TRBV28	TRBD1	TRBJ2-7	TGTGCCAGCAGTTTGACAGGGGAATCCTACGAGCAGTACTTC	CASSLTGESYEQYF
.	12	TRBV9	.	TRBJ2-1	TGTGCCAGCACCCCCCGGAACAATGAGCAGTTCTTC	CASTPRNNEQFF
.	14	TRBV20-1	TRBD1	TRBJ1-4	TGCAGTGCTAGTCCCGGGACAGGGAATGAAAAACTGTTTTTT	CSASPGTGNEKLFF
.	14	TRBV10-3	TRBD1	TRBJ2-3	TGTGCCATCGGGGGACAGGGAGAAACAGATACGCAGTATTTT	CAIGGQGETDTQYF
.	14	TRBV2	.	TRBJ1-5	TGTGCCAGCAGTGACAGCAATAGCAATCAGCCCCAGCATTTT	CASSDSNSNQPQHF
once	16	TRBV5-1	TRBD1	TRBJ2-3	TGCGCCAGCAGCTTGAACGGGGGACAGGGGGCAGATACGCAGTATTTT	CASSLNGGQGADTQYF
.	15	TRBV20-1	TRBD1	TRBJ2-1	TGCAGTGCTAGTGGGGTCGGACAGGGGGCCGGTGAGCAGTTCTTC	CSASGVGQGAGEQFF
.	15	TRBV6-5	TRBD1	TRBJ1-4	TGTGCCAGCAGTTCCGACAGGGGGCTTAGAGAAAAACTGTTTTTT	CASSSDRGLREKLFF
.	15	TRBV18	TRBD1	TRBJ2-3	TGTGCCAGCTCACCCTGGGACAGTAACACAGATACGCAGTATTTT	CASSPWDSNTDTQYF
once	20	TRBV9	TRBD1	TRBJ1-3	TGTGCCAGCAGCGGATCCTCCGGGACAGGGCAGACCTACTCTGGAAACACCATATATTTT	CASSGSSGTGQTYSGNTIYF
.	16	TRBV28	TRBD2	TRBJ2-1	TGTGCCAGCACCCCGACTAGCGGGAGACCCTACAATGAGCAGTTCTTC	CASTPTSGRPYNEQFF
.	15	TRBV4-1	TRBD1	TRBJ1-5	TGCGCCAGCAGTCAAACCGGGACAGGTTATCAGCCCCAGCATTTT	CASSQTGTGYQPQHF
few	10	TRBV10-1	.	TRBJ1-6	TGCGCCAGCGCAAATTCACCCCTCCACTTT	CASANSPLHF
.	15	TRBV28	.	TRBJ1-4	TGTGCCAGCAGTTACAGAACTTCAACTAATGAAAAACTGTTTTTT	CASSYRTSTNEKLFF
.	15	TRBV5-6	.	TRBJ1-2	TGTGCCAGCACCCTACGGGCCCTAACTAACTATGGCTACACCTTC	CASTLRALTNYGYTF
.	16	TRBV5-6	.	TRBJ1-2	TGTGCCAGCAGCTTGGTCCCGATCCTAGCTAACTATGGCTACACCTTC	CASSLVPILANYGYTF
.	14	TRBV13	.	TRBJ1-6	TGTGCCAGCGGTGTCAGCTCCTATAATTCACCCCTCCACTTT	CASGVSSYNSPLHF
.	15	TRBV28	TRBD2	TRBJ2-7	TGTGCCAGCAGTCCCGACGGGAGGCCCCCCTACGAGCAGTACTTC	CASSPDGRPPYEQYF
.	16	TRBV19	.	TRBJ1-2	TGTGCCAGTAGTATTGGGCAGGGCGCAACTAACTATGGCTACACCTTC	CASSIGQGATNYGYTF
few	16	TRBV3-1/TRBV3-2	TRBD1	TRBJ1-5	TGTGCCAGCATCTCTCTCGGGACAGCTAAAAATCAGCCCCAGCATTTT	CASISLGTAKNQPQHF
.	17	TRBV19	.	TRBJ2-7	TGTGCCAGTAGCATCTTCTTCTCGGAGTCACCGACTTACGAGCAGTACTTC	CASSIFFSESPTYEQYF
.	14	TRBV6-6	TRBD2	TRBJ2-1	TGTGCCAGCAGTTTGACTAGCGGGAGCTATGAGCAGTTCTTC	CASSLTSGSYEQFF
.	15	TRBV18	TRBD1	TRBJ2-7	TGTGCCAGCAAACTGGGACAGCAGAGCTCCTACGAGCAGTACTTC	CASKLGQQSSYEQYF
.	15	TRBV6-2/TRBV6-3	TRBD2	TRBJ2-1	TGTGCCAGCAGCCGGACTAGCCCGTCCTACAATGAGCAGTTCTTC	CASSRTSPSYNEQFF
.	15	TRBV7-2	TRBD1	TRBJ2-7	TGTGCCAGCAGCCTCGACAGGGGATTCCTCTACGAGCAGTACTTC	CASSLDRGFLYEQYF
.	15	TRBV9	.	TRBJ2-7	TGTGCCAGCAGCGTAGGGATAGGAGCTACCTACGAGCAGTACTTC	CASSVGIGATYEQYF